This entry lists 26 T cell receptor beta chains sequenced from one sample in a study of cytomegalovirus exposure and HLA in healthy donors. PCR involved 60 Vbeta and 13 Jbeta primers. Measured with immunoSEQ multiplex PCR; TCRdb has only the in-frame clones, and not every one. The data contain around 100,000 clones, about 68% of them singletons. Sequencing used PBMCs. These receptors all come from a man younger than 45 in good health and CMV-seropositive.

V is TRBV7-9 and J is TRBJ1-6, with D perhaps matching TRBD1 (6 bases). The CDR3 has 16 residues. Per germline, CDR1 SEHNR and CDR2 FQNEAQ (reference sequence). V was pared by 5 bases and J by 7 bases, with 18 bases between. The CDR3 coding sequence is TGTGCCAGCAGCCTCCAACAGGGAACCGCCAATTCACCCCTCCACTTT. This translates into CASSLQQGTANSPLHF.

CDR3 amino acids: CASSPGVVTGELFF. CDR3 nucleotide sequence: TGTGCCAGCAGCCCGGGGGTGGTCACCGGGGAGCTGTTTTTT. The genes are TRBV7-3 and TRBJ2-2, with D perhaps TRBD2 (6 bases). Trimming shortened V by 5 bases and J by 4 bases, and 11 bases separated the two germline ends. Germline CDR1 is SGHTA and CDR2 is FQGTGA. This CDR3 is built from 14 residues. Drawing the rest from reference TRBV7-3 and TRBJ2-2, the complete variable domain is GAGVSQTPSNKVTEKGKYVELRCDPISGHTALYWYRQSLGQGPEFLIYFQGTGAADDSGLPNDRFFAVRPEGSVSTLKIQRTERGDSAVYLCASSPGVVTGELFFGEGSRLTVL.

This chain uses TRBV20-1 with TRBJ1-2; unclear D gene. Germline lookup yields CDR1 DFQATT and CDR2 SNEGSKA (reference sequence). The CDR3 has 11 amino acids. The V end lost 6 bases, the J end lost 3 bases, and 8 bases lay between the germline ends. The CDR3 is CSAEGDYGYTF. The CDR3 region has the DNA TGCAGTGCCGAAGGAGACTATGGCTACACCTTC.

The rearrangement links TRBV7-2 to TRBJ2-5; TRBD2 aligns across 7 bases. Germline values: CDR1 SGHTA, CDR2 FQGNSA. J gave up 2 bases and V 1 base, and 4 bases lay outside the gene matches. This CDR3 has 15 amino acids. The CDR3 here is CASSLGTRSQETQYF. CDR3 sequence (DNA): TGTGCCAGCAGCTTAGGGACTAGAAGTCAAGAGACCCAGTACTTC.

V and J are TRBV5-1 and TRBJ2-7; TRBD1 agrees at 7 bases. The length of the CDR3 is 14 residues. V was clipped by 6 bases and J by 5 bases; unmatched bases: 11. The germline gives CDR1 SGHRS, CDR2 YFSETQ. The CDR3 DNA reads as TGCGCCAGCAATAACCTCGGACAGGCCAACGAGCAGTACTTC. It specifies CASNNLGQANEQYF.

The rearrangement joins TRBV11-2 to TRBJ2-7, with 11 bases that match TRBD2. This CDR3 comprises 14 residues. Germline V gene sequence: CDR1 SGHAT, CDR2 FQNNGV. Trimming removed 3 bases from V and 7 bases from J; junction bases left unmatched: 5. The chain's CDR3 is CASSFSGGAEEQYF. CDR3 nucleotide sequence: TGTGCCAGCAGCTTTAGCGGGGGGGCTGAAGAGCAGTACTTC.

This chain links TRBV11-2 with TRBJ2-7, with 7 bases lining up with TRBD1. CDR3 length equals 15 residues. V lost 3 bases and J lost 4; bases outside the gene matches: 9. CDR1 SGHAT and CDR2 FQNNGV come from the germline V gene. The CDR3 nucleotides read TGTGCCAGCAGCTTGTCCCCGGGACAGTATTACGAGCAGTACTTC. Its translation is CASSLSPGQYYEQYF. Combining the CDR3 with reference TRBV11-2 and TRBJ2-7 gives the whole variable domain EAGVAQSPRYKIIEKRQSVAFWCNPISGHATLYWYQQILGQGPKLLIQFQNNGVVDDSQLPKDRFSAERLKGVDSTLKIQPAKLEDSAVYLCASSLSPGQYYEQYFGPGTRLTVT.

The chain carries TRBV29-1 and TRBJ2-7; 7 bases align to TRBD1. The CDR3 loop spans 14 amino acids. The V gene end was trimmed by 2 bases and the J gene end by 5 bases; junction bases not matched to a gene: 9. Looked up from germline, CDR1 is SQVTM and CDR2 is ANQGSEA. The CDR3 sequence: CSVESFGQEDEQYF. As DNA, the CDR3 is TGCAGCGTTGAATCCTTTGGACAGGAGGACGAGCAGTACTTC.

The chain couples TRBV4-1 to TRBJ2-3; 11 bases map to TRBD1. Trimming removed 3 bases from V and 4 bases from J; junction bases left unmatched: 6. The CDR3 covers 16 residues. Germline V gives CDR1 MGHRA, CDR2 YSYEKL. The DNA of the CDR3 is TGCGCCAGCAGCCAGTCGGACAGGGGGCCCCCAGATACGCAGTATTTT. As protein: CASSQSDRGPPDTQYF.

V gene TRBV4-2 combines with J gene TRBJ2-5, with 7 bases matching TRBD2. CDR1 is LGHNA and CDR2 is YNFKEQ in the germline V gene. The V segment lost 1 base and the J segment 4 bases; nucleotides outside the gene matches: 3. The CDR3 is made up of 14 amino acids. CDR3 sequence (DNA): TGTGCCAGCAGCCAAGTGGCTAGCGGAGAGACCCAGTACTTC. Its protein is CASSQVASGETQYF.

The CDR3 DNA reads TGTGCCAGTAGTATGCAGTACACCGGGGAGCTGTTTTTT. Translated, it gives CASSMQYTGELFF. The gene calls are TRBV19 and TRBJ2-2; D is unresolved. This CDR3 is 13 amino acids long. The germline gives CDR1 LNHDA, CDR2 SQIVND (reference sequence). V lost 3 bases, J lost 3 bases, and 5 bases lay in between.

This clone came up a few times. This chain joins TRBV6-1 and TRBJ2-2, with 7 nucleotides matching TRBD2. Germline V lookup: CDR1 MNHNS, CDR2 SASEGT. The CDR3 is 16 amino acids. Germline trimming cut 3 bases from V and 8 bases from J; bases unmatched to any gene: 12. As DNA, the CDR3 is TGTGCCAGCAGTGAGAGACTCGGGGGGTCGGGAGGGGAGCTGTTTTTT. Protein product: CASSERLGGSGGELFF.

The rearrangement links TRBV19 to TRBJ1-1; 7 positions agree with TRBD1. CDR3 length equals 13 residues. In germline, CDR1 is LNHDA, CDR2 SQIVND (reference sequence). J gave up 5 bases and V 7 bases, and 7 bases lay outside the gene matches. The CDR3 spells CASTLQGVTEAFF. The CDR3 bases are TGTGCCAGTACCCTCCAGGGGGTAACTGAAGCTTTCTTT.

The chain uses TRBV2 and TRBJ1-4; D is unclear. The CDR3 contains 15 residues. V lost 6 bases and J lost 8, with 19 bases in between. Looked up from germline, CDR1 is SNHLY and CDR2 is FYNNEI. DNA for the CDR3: TGTGCCAGCAGACATGACAAGGCCTTGTTGGAAAAACTGTTTTTT. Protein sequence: CASRHDKALLEKLFF.

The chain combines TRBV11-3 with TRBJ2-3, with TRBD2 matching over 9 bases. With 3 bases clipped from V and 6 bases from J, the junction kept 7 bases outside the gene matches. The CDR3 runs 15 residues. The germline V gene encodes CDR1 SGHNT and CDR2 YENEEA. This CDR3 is CASSFGGGAVDTQYF. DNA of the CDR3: TGTGCCAGCAGCTTCGGCGGGGGGGCCGTTGATACGCAGTATTTT. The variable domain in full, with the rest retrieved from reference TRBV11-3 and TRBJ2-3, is EAGVVQSPRYKIIEKKQPVAFWCNPISGHNTLYWYLQNLGQGPELLIRYENEEAVDDSQLPKDRFSAERLKGVDSTLKIQPAELGDSAVYLCASSFGGGAVDTQYFGPGTRLTVL.

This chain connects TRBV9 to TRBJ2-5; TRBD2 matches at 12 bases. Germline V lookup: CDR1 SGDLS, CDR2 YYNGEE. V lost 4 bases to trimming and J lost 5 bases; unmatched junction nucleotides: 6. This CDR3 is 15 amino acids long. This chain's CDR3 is CASSSSGGAFETQYF. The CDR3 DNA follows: TGTGCCAGCAGCTCTAGCGGGGGGGCGTTCGAGACCCAGTACTTC.

The CDR3 spells CSVEGDDRNSYEQYF. The CDR3 DNA is TGCAGCGTTGAAGGCGACGACAGGAACTCCTACGAGCAGTACTTC. The rearrangement links TRBV29-1 to TRBJ2-7; tentatively, D is TRBD1 (6 bases). There are 15 residues in the CDR3. The V end lost 1 base, the J end lost 0 bases, and 13 bases lay between the germline ends. Germline values: CDR1 SQVTM, CDR2 ANQGSEA.

CDR3 sequence (DNA): TGTGCCAGCAGCTCCGGAGACGGGGTATCTGAAGCTTTCTTT. It yields the protein CASSSGDGVSEAFF. V gene TRBV7-9 combines with J gene TRBJ1-1, with D uncertain. Germline V CDR1 and CDR2: SEHNR, FQNEAQ (reference sequence). The CDR3 runs 14 residues. The V gene lost 4 bases and the J gene lost 6 bases, with 15 bases spanning the gap.

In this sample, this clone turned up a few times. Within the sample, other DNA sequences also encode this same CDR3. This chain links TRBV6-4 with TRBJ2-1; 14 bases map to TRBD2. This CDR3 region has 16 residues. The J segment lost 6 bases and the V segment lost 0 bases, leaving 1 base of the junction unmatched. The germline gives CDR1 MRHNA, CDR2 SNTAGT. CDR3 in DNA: TGTGCCAGCAGTGACTCGACTAGCGGGGGGGGCAATGAGCAGTTCTTC. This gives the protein CASSDSTSGGGNEQFF.

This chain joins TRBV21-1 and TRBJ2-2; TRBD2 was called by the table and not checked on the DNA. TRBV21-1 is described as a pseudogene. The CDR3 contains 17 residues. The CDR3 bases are TGTGCCAGCAGCAAAGGGGGGTCCGGGCGGGAAACCGGGGAGCTGTTTTTT. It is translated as CASSKGGSGRETGELFF.

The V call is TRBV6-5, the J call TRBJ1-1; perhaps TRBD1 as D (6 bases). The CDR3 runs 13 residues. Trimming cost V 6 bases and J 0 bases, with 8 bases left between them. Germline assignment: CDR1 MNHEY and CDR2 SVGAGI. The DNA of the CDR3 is TGTGCCAGCAGCAGGACAGTGAACACTGAAGCTTTCTTT. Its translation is CASSRTVNTEAFF.

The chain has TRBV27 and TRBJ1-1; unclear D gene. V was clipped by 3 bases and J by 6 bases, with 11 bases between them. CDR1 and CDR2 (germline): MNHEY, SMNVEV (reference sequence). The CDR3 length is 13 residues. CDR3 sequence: CASSFFFTSEAFF. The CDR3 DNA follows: TGTGCCAGCAGTTTCTTCTTTACTTCTGAAGCTTTCTTT.

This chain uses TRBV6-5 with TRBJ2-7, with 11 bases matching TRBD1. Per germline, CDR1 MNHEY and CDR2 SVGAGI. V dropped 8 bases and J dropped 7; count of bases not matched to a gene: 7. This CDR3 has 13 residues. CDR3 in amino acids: CASVGQGAGEQYF. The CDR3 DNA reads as TGTGCCAGCGTCGGACAGGGGGCTGGGGAGCAGTACTTC.

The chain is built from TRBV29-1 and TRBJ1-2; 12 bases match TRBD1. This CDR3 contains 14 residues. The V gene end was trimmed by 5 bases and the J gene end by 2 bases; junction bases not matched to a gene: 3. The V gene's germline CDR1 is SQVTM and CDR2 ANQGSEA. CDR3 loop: CSVRDRGQNYGYTF. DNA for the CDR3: TGCAGCGTTCGGGACAGGGGGCAGAACTATGGCTACACCTTC.

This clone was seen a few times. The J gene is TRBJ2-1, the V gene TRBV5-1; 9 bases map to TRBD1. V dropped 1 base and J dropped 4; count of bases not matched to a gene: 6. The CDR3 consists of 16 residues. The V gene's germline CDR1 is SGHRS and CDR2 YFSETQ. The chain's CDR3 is CASSLQPGQGYNEQFF. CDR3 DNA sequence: TGCGCCAGCAGCTTGCAACCGGGACAGGGTTACAATGAGCAGTTCTTC.

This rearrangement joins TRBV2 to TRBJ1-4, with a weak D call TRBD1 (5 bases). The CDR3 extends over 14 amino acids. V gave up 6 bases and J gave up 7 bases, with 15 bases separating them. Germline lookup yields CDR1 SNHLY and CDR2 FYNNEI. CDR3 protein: CASSDPGRGEKLFF. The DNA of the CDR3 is TGTGCCAGCAGCGACCCTGGGAGGGGTGAAAAACTGTTTTTT.